This entry lists 8 T cell receptor beta chains sequenced from one sample in a study of blood T cell repertoires in COVID-19. Only in-frame clones appear in the TCRdb table, and some are missing; sequencing was by immunoSEQ multiplex PCR. The top ten hold roughly 53% of the sample, which has approximately 89,000 clones, roughly 80% seen once. Sequencing was carried out using peripheral blood. Every receptor here comes from a human donor in a cohort sampled during active COVID-19.

The rearrangement uses TRBV3-1 (or the pseudogene TRBV3-2) and TRBJ2-3, with 8 positions matching TRBD2. The CDR3 runs to 16 residues. Per germline, CDR1 LGHDT and CDR2 YNNKEL (reference sequence). V lost 7 bases and J lost 0; bases outside the gene matches: 9. The CDR3 nucleotides read TGTGCCAGCAACCACGGCGGGAGGTTTAGCACAGATACGCAGTATTTT. Its translation: CASNHGGRFSTDTQYF.

This chain links TRBV7-2 with TRBJ1-2; 11 nucleotides agree with TRBD1. V was clipped by 2 bases and J by 4 bases; unmatched bases: 6. There are 16 residues in the CDR3. CDR1 and CDR2 (germline): SGHTA, FQGNSA. CDR3 DNA: TGTGCCAGCAGCTTAAACGGACAGGGGGCTTTCTATGGCTACACCTTC. It encodes CASSLNGQGAFYGYTF.

This chain connects TRBV9 to TRBJ2-7; 8 bases agree with TRBD1. CDR3 length: 15 residues. Germline V gene sequence: CDR1 SGDLS, CDR2 YYNGEE. V lost 2 bases and J lost 6; bases outside the gene matches: 10. CDR3 nucleotides: TGTGCCAGCAGCGTCTCCGACAGGGGATTACTCGAGCAGTACTTC. Residues: CASSVSDRGLLEQYF.

The table lists this clone with many counts. This chain links TRBV7-8 with TRBJ1-1; D not resolved. V gave up 5 bases and J gave up 5 bases, with 15 bases separating them. The CDR3 extends over 14 amino acids. Germline assignment: CDR1 SGHVS and CDR2 FQNEAQ. The CDR3 protein is CASSRTEGRTEAFF. The CDR3 DNA reads TGTGCCAGCAGCCGGACGGAGGGTAGGACTGAAGCTTTCTTT.

The rearrangement links TRBV18 to TRBJ1-2, with D hard to call. From germline, CDR1 is KGHSH and CDR2 LQKENI. CDR3 size: 13 residues. Trimming pared 3 bases from V and 2 bases from J, leaving 7 bases between. CDR3 nucleotides: TGTGCCAGCTCACCCGCGGAGAACTATGGCTACACCTTC. Protein product: CASSPAENYGYTF.

This clone was found once. The gene calls are TRBV28 and TRBJ2-5; 9 bases match TRBD2. Germline trimming cut 6 bases from V and 5 bases from J; bases unmatched to any gene: 10. This CDR3 has 15 amino acids. The germline gives CDR1 MDHEN, CDR2 SYDVKM. CDR3 residues: CASRISGSGAETQYF. The CDR3 DNA sequence: TGTGCCAGCAGAATTAGCGGGAGTGGGGCTGAGACCCAGTACTTC.

V and J are TRBV5-4 and TRBJ1-5; D not resolved. V lost 4 bases, J lost 9 bases, and 14 bases lay in between. Germline loops: CDR1 SGHNT, CDR2 YYREEE (reference sequence). The CDR3 covers 13 residues. The CDR3 DNA reads TGTGCCAGCAGCACGACCCCCGCGGGGCCCCAGCATTTT. This translates into CASSTTPAGPQHF.

Regarding this clone: The junction departs from the called germline gene at one end, perhaps through a read error. Other DNA sequences in the sample encode the same CDR3. The J gene is TRBJ1-3, the V gene TRBV5-6; the D gene is possibly TRBD1 (5 bases). The germline V gene has CDR1 SGHDT and CDR2 YYEEEE. CDR3 length equals 15 residues. This CDR3 reads CASSRGFSSGNTIYF. In DNA form, the CDR3 reads TGTGCTAGCAGCCGGGGGTTCAGCTCTGGAAACACCATATATTTT.